This record concerns one TCR beta chain sequence. What it binds is unknown. Some clones are missing from TCRdb's copy, which holds only in-frame ones; the method was immunoSEQ multiplex PCR. The repertoire holds 150,000 to 200,000 clones, over 85% seen once, with more than 0.065% in the top ten. The sample originates from a study of shared clonotypes between healthy human individuals. Into CD45RA+ naive and CD45RA-negative memory subsets, the CD4+ cells were split. Study conclusions and caveats: In having few donors, the study represented limited genetic and exposure-history diversity. The naive CD4 repertoires of several donors were compared, and approximately 5% of clonotypes were shared.

CDR1 and CDR2 from the germline V gene are KGHSH and LQKENI. The V end lost 1 base, the J end lost 6 bases, and 9 bases lay between the germline ends. The CDR3 is made up of 13 amino acids. The rearrangement uses TRBV18 and TRBJ1-1; D remains ambiguous. Sequencing used naive CD4+ T cells sorted from blood. Indicated subset: CD45RA+ positively selected. The receptor was isolated from a woman aged 30 to 39 in good health. The CDR3 region has the DNA TGTGCCAGCTCACCACTCGAACTATCTGAAGCTTTCTTT. This translates into CASSPLELSEAFF.